This TCR beta chain came from a study of immune cell composition in non-small cell lung cancer. V lost 6 bases to trimming and J lost 8 bases; unmatched junction nucleotides: 9. CDR1 MNHEY and CDR2 SMNVEV come from the germline V gene (reference sequence). CDR3 size: 14 residues. Normal lung sampling was at least 3 cm from the tumour, as distant as possible. This clone was seen a single time. Its antigen is still unknown. The study, taken as a whole, reports: Overall clonality, unlike maximal tumour-associated clone frequency, did not predict TIL reactivity. It was not proven that tumour-reactive clones equal dominant tumour-associated clones.

Assay used: immunoSEQ multiplex PCR; TCRdb lists only in-frame clones, some missing. This sample yields 3,000 to 4,000 clones, of which roughly 84% are seen a single time; around 12% belongs to the top ten. This sequence originates from a human donor with non-small cell lung cancer. The chain uses TRBV27 and TRBJ1-2; 10 bases map to TRBD1. Sequenced input: non-adjacent lung tissue. This chain's CDR3 is CASRTGQGQGGYTF. Written as DNA, the CDR3 is TGTGCCAGCAGGACGGGACAGGGACAGGGGGGCTACACCTTC.